This TCR beta chain was sequenced in a study of blood T cell repertoires in COVID-19. In terms of age and location, participants ranged from roughly 18 to 100 years and lived in about 25 US areas. Cohort allocation depended upon clinical history that participants reported. Two negative PCRs, clearance, or symptom resolution were required of recovered Cohort 3 donors. In the study's own analysis: Reference gene primer amplification yielded estimated nucleated cell counts. Profiling relied on immunoSEQ multiplex PCR, and the TCRdb table lists in-frame clones only, not all of them. The V and J calls and clone size are taken from that table; D and trimming were inferred from the DNA. The sample records 200,000 to 250,000 clones, about 80% being singletons. Germline values: CDR1 LGHDT, CDR2 YNNKEL (reference sequence). The CDR3 runs to 14 residues. Trimming removed 1 base at V and 8 bases at J, with 9 bases between.

The chain couples TRBV3-1 (or the pseudogene TRBV3-2) to TRBJ1-6; possible D gene TRBD1, 6 bases. The source of this sequence is a man aged 40-50 years who had recovered from COVID-19. The sequenced sample was PBMCs or T cells enriched from blood (not recorded which). DNA of the CDR3: TGTGCCAGCAGCCAAGTGGGGGCGGATTCACCCCTCCACTTT. It codes for CASSQVGADSPLHF.